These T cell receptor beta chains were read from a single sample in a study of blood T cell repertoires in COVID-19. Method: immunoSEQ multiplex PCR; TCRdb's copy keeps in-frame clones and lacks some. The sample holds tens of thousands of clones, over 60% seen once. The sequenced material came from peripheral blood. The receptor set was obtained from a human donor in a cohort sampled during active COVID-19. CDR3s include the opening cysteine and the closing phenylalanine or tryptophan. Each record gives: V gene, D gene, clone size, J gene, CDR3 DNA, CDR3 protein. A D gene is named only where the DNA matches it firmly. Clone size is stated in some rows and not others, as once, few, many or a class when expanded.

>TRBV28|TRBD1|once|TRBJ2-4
TGTGCCAGCAGTTTACCAACGACAGGGGGCAAAAACATTCAGTACTTC
CASSLPTTGGKNIQYF
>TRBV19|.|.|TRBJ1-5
TGTGCCAGTAGATCCCGGGGAGGAGGGAATCAGCCCCAGCATTTT
CASRSRGGGNQPQHF
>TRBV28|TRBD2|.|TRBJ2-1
TGTGCCAGCAGTTTGGTCGCTAGCGGGAGGGCCAGGGCCAATGAGCAGTTCTTC
CASSLVASGRARANEQFF
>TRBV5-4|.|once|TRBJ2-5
TGTGCCAGCAGCTTGGACCCCGGAGTGCAAACCCAGTACTTC
CASSLDPGVQTQYF
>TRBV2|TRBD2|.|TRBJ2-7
TGTGCCAGCAGGGGACTAGCGGGAGATATCCACGAGCAGTACTTC
CASRGLAGDIHEQYF
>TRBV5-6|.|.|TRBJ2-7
TGTGCCAGCAGCTGGACACGAAAAGGGGAGCAGTACTTC
CASSWTRKGEQYF
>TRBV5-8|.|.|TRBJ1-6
TGTGCCAGCAGCTTGGGGCAGGCAAATTCACCCCTCCACTTT
CASSLGQANSPLHF
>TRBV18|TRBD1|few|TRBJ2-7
TGTGCCAGCTCACCTAATGACAGGGGGCTCTGGGAGCAGTACTTC
CASSPNDRGLWEQYF
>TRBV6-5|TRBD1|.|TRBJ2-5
TGTGCCAGCAGTTACAGGACAGGTTGGGGTCGAGAGACCCAGTACTTC
CASSYRTGWGRETQYF
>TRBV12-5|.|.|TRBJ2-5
TGTGCTAGTGGTTTGGCCGACGGGGAAGAGACCCAGTACTTC
CASGLADGEETQYF
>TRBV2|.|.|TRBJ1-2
TGTGCCAGCATAGACCCCTACAGGGCCGGCTACACCTTC
CASIDPYRAGYTF
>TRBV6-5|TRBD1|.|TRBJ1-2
TGTGCCAGCAGTTACTCGGAGGGGGCCGCCTATGGCTACACCTTC
CASSYSEGAAYGYTF
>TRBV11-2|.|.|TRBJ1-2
TGTGCCAGCAGCCCTACGGACACCCTGCTGGGCGGCTACACCTTC
CASSPTDTLLGGYTF
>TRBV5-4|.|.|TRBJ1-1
TGTGCCAGCAGCTTGGCCCTCTCCGACACTGAAGCTTTCTTT
CASSLALSDTEAFF
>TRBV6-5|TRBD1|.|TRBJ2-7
TGTGCCAGCAAGATAACCGGGACAGGGCTCTACGAGCAGTACTTC
CASKITGTGLYEQYF
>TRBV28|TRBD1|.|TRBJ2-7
TGTGCCAGCAGTCCTCTGATACCGGGACAGGGGGTTGCGGACGGCCACGAGCAGTACTTC
CASSPLIPGQGVADGHEQYF